The 21 T cell receptor beta chains below were found in one sample sequenced in a study of metastatic and nonmetastatic thyroid tumors. TCRdb re-processed the PCR reads through MiXCR. The data show 6,000 to 8,000 clones, about 31% seen once. Prior to thyroid surgery, none of the patients had received any treatment. Sequencing was carried out using adjacent normal tissue. The receptor source for this set is a female donor with papillary thyroid cancer or a benign thyroid nodule (not recorded which). Some clones in this sample may be carry-over from other donors' samples.

This clone is termed medium-sized (0.01 to 0.1%). The chain carries TRBV6-5 and TRBJ1-3; possible D gene TRBD1, 5 bases. V dropped 2 bases and J dropped 0 bases, with 11 bases sitting between them. Germline V lookup: CDR1 MNHEY, CDR2 SVGAGI. This CDR3 has 16 amino acids. The CDR3 reads CASSYGGGGSGNTIYF. CDR3 coding DNA: TGTGCCAGCAGTTACGGTGGGGGTGGCTCTGGAAACACCATATATTTT.

The rearrangement links TRBV5-1 to TRBJ2-1; D call uncertain. The V and J ends lost 5 bases and 8 bases respectively, with 11 bases between them. The CDR3 sequence is 12 residues long. From germline, CDR1 is SGHRS and CDR2 YFSETQ. Here the CDR3 reads CASRDVVDEQFF. CDR3 DNA: TGCGCCAGCAGGGACGTGGTGGATGAGCAGTTCTTC. Filled out from reference TRBV5-1 and TRBJ2-1, the complete variable domain reads KAGVTQTPRYLIKTRGQQVTLSCSPISGHRSVSWYQQTPGQGLQFLFEYFSETQRNKGNFPGRFSGRQFSNSRSEMNVSTLELGDSALYLCASRDVVDEQFFGPGTRLTVL.

The chain employs TRBV20-1 and TRBJ1-1, with 7 bases matching TRBD1. The CDR3 is 13 amino acids. Germline lookup yields CDR1 DFQATT and CDR2 SNEGSKA (reference sequence). The CDR3 DNA follows: TGCAGCGTTAAAGGGGGCGCGGCCACTGAAGCTTTCTTT. This sequence encodes CSVKGGAATEAFF.

By share, this clone ranks as medium-sized. The chain employs TRBV30 and TRBJ2-3; no clear D gene. The V end lost 5 bases, the J end lost 4 bases, and 7 bases lay between the germline ends. Germline V gene lookup returns CDR1 GTSNPN and CDR2 SVGIG (reference sequence). The CDR3 covers 11 residues. In DNA, the CDR3 is TGTGCCTGGGCCTCCGCAGATACGCAGTATTTT. The encoded protein is CAWASADTQYF.

The CDR3 DNA reads as TGTGCCAGCAGTCCCGCAGGAGCCTACGAGCAGTACTTC. This encodes CASSPAGAYEQYF. V usage is TRBV28 and J usage is TRBJ2-7, with unresolved D. Germline loops: CDR1 MDHEN, CDR2 SYDVKM. V lost 5 bases and J lost 2, with 10 bases in between. The CDR3 extends over 13 amino acids.

This chain links TRBV7-8 with TRBJ2-7; D is perhaps TRBD2 (6 bases). Trimming stripped 1 base from V and 3 bases from J, with 10 bases between. Germline V gene sequence: CDR1 SGHVS, CDR2 FQNEAQ. CDR3 length: 14 amino acids. The DNA of the CDR3 is TGTGCCAGCAGCTTAGTTACGGGAGACTACGAGCAGTACTTC. It encodes CASSLVTGDYEQYF.

This clone was counted a single time. The CDR3, as DNA: TGCGCCAGCAGCCCCCTTGAGACAGGGGGAGTTCAGCCCCAGCATTTT. Residues: CASSPLETGGVQPQHF. The chain links TRBV5-1 to TRBJ1-5; 9 nucleotides align to TRBD1. V shed 4 bases and J 6 bases; nucleotides not matched to a gene: 11. The CDR3 has 16 residues. The germline gives CDR1 SGHRS, CDR2 YFSETQ.

This clone is medium-sized within its sample. J is TRBJ2-1 and V is TRBV24-1; no clear D gene. V gave up 2 bases and J gave up 6 bases, with 10 bases separating them. This CDR3 has 14 residues. Germline assignment: CDR1 KGHDR and CDR2 SFDVKD. The DNA for the CDR3 is TGTGCCACCAGTGATTACTCTAATGGCAATGAGCAGTTCTTC. Translating it yields CATSDYSNGNEQFF.

The V call is TRBV6-1, the J call TRBJ2-7; possible D gene TRBD2, 6 bases. V gave up 3 bases and J gave up 5 bases, with 11 bases separating them. CDR1 is MNHNS, CDR2 SASEGT, per germline. This CDR3 region has 13 residues. The CDR3: CASSDGSGDEQYF. The CDR3 nucleotides read TGTGCCAGCAGTGACGGGAGTGGGGACGAGCAGTACTTC.

The chain couples TRBV11-2 to TRBJ1-2, with a tentative D call TRBD1 (6 bases). Germline CDR1 reads SGHAT; CDR2 reads FQNNGV. The CDR3 covers 16 residues. Trimming shortened V by 5 bases and J by 1 base, and 17 bases separated the two germline ends. The CDR3, as DNA: TGTGCCAGCAGCGCACTAGCGGGGGGCGGTAACTATGGCTACACCTTC. Amino acids: CASSALAGGGNYGYTF.

The count of this clone is one. The rearrangement links TRBV7-8 to TRBJ2-7, with D perhaps matching TRBD1 or TRBD2 (6 bases each). The CDR3 has 16 amino acids. Trimming cost V 3 bases and J 0 bases, with 15 bases left between them. Germline V gives CDR1 SGHVS, CDR2 FQNEAQ. DNA of the CDR3: TGTGCCAGCAGCTTTTGGGGGGCCGGGTCCTCCTACGAGCAGTACTTC. Translated, it gives CASSFWGAGSSYEQYF. Together with reference TRBV7-8 and TRBJ2-7, the CDR3 gives the full variable domain: GAGVSQSPRYKVAKRGQDVALRCDPISGHVSLFWYQQALGQGPEFLTYFQNEAQLDKSGLPSDRFFAERPEGSVSTLKIQRTQQEDSAVYLCASSFWGAGSSYEQYFGPGTRLTVT.

This clone appeared many times. The same CDR3 arises from other DNA sequences in this sample as well. V is TRBV20-1 and J is TRBJ2-5; D is perhaps TRBD1 or TRBD2 (5 bases each). In germline, CDR1 is DFQATT, CDR2 SNEGSKA (reference sequence). This CDR3 spans 13 amino acids. CDR3 sequence: CSGKGPSQETQYF. CDR3 nucleotide sequence: TGCTCCGGGAAGGGACCTAGTCAAGAGACCCAGTACTTC.

The rearrangement joins TRBV5-1 to TRBJ2-1; 8 positions match TRBD2. CDR1 and CDR2 from the germline V gene are SGHRS and YFSETQ. J gave up 4 bases and V 5 bases, and 5 bases lay outside the gene matches. The CDR3 is 14 residues long. The CDR3 DNA sequence: TGCGCCAGCAGAGCGGGAGAAACTTACAATGAGCAGTTCTTC. Its translation is CASRAGETYNEQFF.

The CDR3 sequence: CASSWDRDGNYGYTF. The CDR3 DNA reads as TGTGCCAGCTCGTGGGACCGGGACGGTAACTATGGCTACACCTTC. The rearrangement joins TRBV18 to TRBJ1-2; a weak D match, TRBD1 (5 bases). Germline V gives CDR1 KGHSH, CDR2 LQKENI. The V and J ends lost 6 bases and 1 base respectively, with 15 bases between them. This CDR3 is built from 15 residues.

This clone came up a few times. The chain employs TRBV6-2 or TRBV6-3 and TRBJ2-5; either TRBD1 or TRBD2 may supply D (5 bases each). The V gene's germline CDR1 is MNHEY and CDR2 SVGEGT. The CDR3 has 14 amino acids. The ends were cut back, 5 bases at V and 5 bases at J, with 15 bases in the middle. The CDR3 nucleotides read TGTGCCAGCAGTCCCGGGACCTTGGGGGAGACCCAGTACTTC. Translating it yields CASSPGTLGETQYF.

The chain couples TRBV18 to TRBJ2-7; D is undetermined. V gave up 6 bases and J gave up 2 bases, with 14 bases separating them. CDR3 length: 14 residues. Germline V gives CDR1 KGHSH, CDR2 LQKENI. The CDR3 region is CASSPDLDTYEQYF. The CDR3 DNA reads TGTGCCAGCTCCCCCGATCTAGACACCTACGAGCAGTACTTC.

The chain employs TRBV15 and TRBJ2-2; D gene ambiguous. The V gene lost 0 bases and the J gene lost 5 bases, with 16 bases spanning the gap. From germline, CDR1 is LNHNV and CDR2 YYDKDF (reference sequence). CDR3 length: 17 amino acids. CDR3 protein: CATSRDLIGSGTGELFF. DNA of the CDR3: TGTGCCACCAGCAGAGATTTAATCGGCTCGGGTACCGGGGAGCTGTTTTTT.

This clone was seen a few times. This rearrangement joins TRBV12-3 or TRBV12-4 to TRBJ2-7, with D perhaps matching TRBD1 (5 bases). The ends were cut back, 3 bases at V and 2 bases at J, with 23 bases in the middle. This CDR3 has 18 amino acids. In DNA, the CDR3 is TGTGCCAGCAGTTTGGCGCCCATGACGTTCATCAGGGCCTACGAGCAGTACTTC. Encoded protein: CASSLAPMTFIRAYEQYF.

V and J are TRBV11-2 and TRBJ1-5; D is possibly TRBD1 (5 bases). V was pared by 4 bases and J by 0 bases, with 19 bases between. The length of the CDR3 is 18 residues. The V gene's germline CDR1 is SGHAT and CDR2 FQNNGV. The CDR3 coding sequence is TGTGCCAGCAGCTCCCAGGCAGGTGGTAGGGGTAGCAATCAGCCCCAGCATTTT. Its protein is CASSSQAGGRGSNQPQHF.

This clone is a singleton in its sample. The chain has TRBV11-2 and TRBJ2-7; 7 bases line up with TRBD1. The CDR3 length is 15 residues. With V trimmed by 4 bases and J by 3 bases, 9 bases remained unmatched. CDR1 SGHAT and CDR2 FQNNGV come from the germline V gene. CDR3 amino acids: CASSSYRGVYYEQYF. The CDR3 DNA reads TGTGCCAGCAGCTCCTACAGGGGTGTCTACTACGAGCAGTACTTC.

Within the sample, this clone is large. The rearrangement links TRBV2 to TRBJ1-1; no definite D call. Germline lookup yields CDR1 SNHLY and CDR2 FYNNEI. V was cut by 7 bases and J by 1 base, with 4 bases left in between. This CDR3 contains 11 residues. CDR3 in DNA: TGTGCCAGCACAGCGAACACTGAAGCTTTCTTT. Protein sequence: CASTANTEAFF. The variable domain in full, with the rest retrieved from reference TRBV2 and TRBJ1-1, is EPEVTQTPSHQVTQMGQEVILRCVPISNHLYFYWYRQILGQKVEFLVSFYNNEISEKSEIFDDQFSVERPDGSNFTLKIRSTKLEDSAMYFCASTANTEAFFGQGTRLTVV.